This T cell receptor (beta chain) comes out of a study of regulatory T cells in long-lasting Graves disease. This clonotype was recorded at least ten times. Time point of the sample: newly diagnosed GD, antithyroid drugs for less than 3 months. From PBMCs, RNA was extracted and then used to make the TCR library. The TCR beta library used iRepertoire HTBI primers with Arm-PCR amplification of CDR3. TCRdb re-derived calls from the multiplex PCR reads in MiXCR, one entry per CDR3 protein. The sample shows roughly 520,000 distinct CDR3 sequences, 12% of them seen only once. Trimming removed 6 bases from V and 0 bases from J, with 9 bases in between. The CDR3 extends over 15 amino acids. Germline V gene lookup returns CDR1 LNHDA and CDR2 SQIVND (reference sequence). The same data also went into a second study, on T cells in Graves' hyperthyroidism and ophthalmopathy.

The receptor was derived from a woman in her thirties with Graves disease. The chain joins TRBV19 to TRBJ1-6; no definite D call. Sequencing used peripheral blood mononuclear cells (PBMCs), obtained at new diagnosis, from a patient treated with antithyroid drugs. CDR3 coding DNA: TGTGCCAGTAGAGAGTACTTCTCCTATAATTCACCCCTCCACTTT. Protein sequence: CASREYFSYNSPLHF.